This T cell receptor beta chain is from a study of CXCR3-negative and CXCR3-positive naive CD8 T cells. Study findings and constraints: TRB CDR3s were more hydrophobic in CXCR3-positive than in CXCR3-negative naive cells.

5' RACE that incorporated UMI labels was used to prepare the TRB cDNA libraries. TCRdb reprocessed the 5' RACE reads; each CDR3 protein has one entry and no DNA is given. Its clone listing holds 150,000 to 180,000 distinct CDR3 sequences. As to this clonotype: The target antigen is unknown.

Sequenced: naive CXCR3+ CD8+ T cells from blood. As for subset: CD45RO-CCR7+CD27+CD95- naive CD8+ T cells expressing CXCR3 (TNR3+). The receptor's source is a human donor in good health. Some clones in this sample may be carry-over from other donors' samples.

CDR3 residues: CASSLVVFPNTGELFF. The J gene is TRBJ2-2, the V gene TRBV5-5. This CDR3 spans 16 amino acids. Per the germline V gene, CDR1 is SGHKS and CDR2 is YYEKEE (reference sequence).